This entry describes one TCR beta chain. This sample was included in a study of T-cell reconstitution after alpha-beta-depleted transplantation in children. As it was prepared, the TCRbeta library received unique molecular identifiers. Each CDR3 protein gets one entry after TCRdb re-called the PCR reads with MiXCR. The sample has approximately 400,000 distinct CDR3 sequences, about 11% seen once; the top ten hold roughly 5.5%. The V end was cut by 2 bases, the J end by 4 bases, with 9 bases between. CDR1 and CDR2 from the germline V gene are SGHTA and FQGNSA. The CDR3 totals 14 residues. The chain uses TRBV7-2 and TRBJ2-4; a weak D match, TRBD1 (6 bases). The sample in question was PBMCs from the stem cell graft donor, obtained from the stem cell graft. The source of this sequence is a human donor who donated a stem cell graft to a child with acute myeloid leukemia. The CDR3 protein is CASSLSQGKNIQYF. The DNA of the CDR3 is TGTGCCAGCAGCTTATCTCAGGGGAAAAACATTCAGTACTTC.